What follows are 10 T cell receptor beta chains derived from one specimen sequenced in a study of blood T cell repertoires in COVID-19 (dated by TCRdb to 2018 to 2021). Libraries were made using the immunoSEQ multiplex PCR assay. This is the immuneACCESS table as TCRdb keeps it, with only in-frame sequences that have V and J called. A part of the clones is gone; compared with another copy, unresolved V genes explain less than half, and the rest is unexplained. The sample yields 180,000 or so clones; about 90% were counted once. The ten most abundant clones make up around 2.3% of the sample. The sample taken for sequencing was peripheral blood. The receptors stem from a man in his forties with active or convalescent COVID-19.

The sample holds one count of this clone. Distinct nucleotide sequences in the sample also encode this CDR3. The genes are TRBV5-1 and TRBJ2-3; tentatively, D is TRBD1 (5 bases). Germline V gene sequence: CDR1 SGHRS, CDR2 YFSETQ. The CDR3 loop spans 15 amino acids. Trimming stripped 0 bases from V and 4 bases from J, with 12 bases between. CDR3 region: CASSLDQGRADTQYF. CDR3 bases: TGCGCCAGCAGCTTGGATCAGGGAAGGGCAGATACGCAGTATTTT.

The chain uses TRBV5-4 and TRBJ2-3, with D perhaps matching TRBD2 (5 bases). The CDR3 loop spans 15 amino acids. Germline V gives CDR1 SGHNT, CDR2 YYREEE (reference sequence). With 3 bases removed from V and 3 bases from J, the gap between germline ends came to 14 bases. DNA for the CDR3: TGTGCCAGCAGCTCCGCACGGGAAATTACAGATACGCAGTATTTT. Residues: CASSSAREITDTQYF.

V gene TRBV7-9 combines with J gene TRBJ2-7; 7 nucleotides line up with TRBD1. Per germline, CDR1 SEHNR and CDR2 FQNEAQ (reference sequence). The J segment lost 2 bases and the V segment lost 2 bases, leaving 3 bases of the junction unmatched. This CDR3 is built from 14 residues. The CDR3 coding sequence is TGTGCCAGCAGCTTATCCCAGGGGGCCTACGAGCAGTACTTC. Protein sequence: CASSLSQGAYEQYF.

The J gene is TRBJ1-5, the V gene TRBV2, with D possibly TRBD1 on 6 matching bases. The CDR3 length is 14 residues. The germline gives CDR1 SNHLY, CDR2 FYNNEI. V lost 6 bases and J 3 bases, leaving 12 bases between the germline ends. This CDR3 reads CASRNHRDNQPQHF. The CDR3 DNA reads TGTGCCAGCAGGAATCACAGGGACAATCAGCCCCAGCATTTT.

The V call is TRBV5-6, the J call TRBJ2-5; 10 bases are shared with TRBD2. The V gene end was trimmed by 4 bases and the J gene end by 5 bases; junction bases not matched to a gene: 5. CDR3 length: 14 residues. Germline CDR1 SGHDT, CDR2 YYEEEE. CDR3 DNA sequence: TGTGCCAGCAGCCTGAGCGGGGGGGCGGAGACCCAGTACTTC. Protein sequence: CASSLSGGAETQYF.

The V and J genes are TRBV4-2 and TRBJ1-4, with 7 nucleotides matching TRBD1. Germline CDR1 and CDR2: LGHNA and YNFKEQ. The length of the CDR3 is 16 residues. Trimming took 0 bases from V and 4 from J; bases not matched to a gene: 5. CDR3 amino acids: CASSQEEGQINEKLFF. The DNA of the CDR3 is TGTGCCAGCAGCCAAGAGGAGGGACAGATTAATGAAAAACTGTTTTTT.

The chain has TRBV24-1 and TRBJ2-1; 7 bases line up with TRBD1. This CDR3 contains 17 residues. CDR1 is KGHDR, CDR2 SFDVKD, per germline. Trimming removed 4 bases from V and 4 bases from J; junction bases left unmatched: 12. As DNA, the CDR3 is TGTGCCACCAGTGACTCACGGCCGGGACAGATATACAATGAGCAGTTCTTC. It translates to CATSDSRPGQIYNEQFF.

This clone was found many times. The chain recombines TRBV5-1 with TRBJ1-1; no definite D call. This CDR3 is 13 amino acids long. The V and J ends lost 0 bases and 8 bases respectively, with 11 bases between them. In germline, CDR1 is SGHRS, CDR2 YFSETQ. Written as DNA, the CDR3 is TGCGCCAGCAGCTTGGCGGGGAAAGGAGAAGCTTTCTTT. Its protein product is CASSLAGKGEAFF.

V is TRBV4-2 and J is TRBJ2-5; 8 bases map to TRBD2. V trimming: 1 base; J trimming: 2 bases; junction bases outside the gene matches: 9. Looked up from germline, CDR1 is LGHNA and CDR2 is YNFKEQ. This CDR3 contains 17 residues. The CDR3 DNA sequence: TGTGCCAGCAGCCAAGGGGGGGTTAGCGGGGAACAAGAGACCCAGTACTTC. It yields the protein CASSQGGVSGEQETQYF.

The J gene is TRBJ2-7, the V gene TRBV27; tentatively, D is TRBD2 (6 bases). The CDR3 runs 16 residues. Germline CDR1 MNHEY, CDR2 SMNVEV (reference sequence). V lost 0 bases to trimming and J lost 0 bases, with 12 bases between them. CDR3 coding DNA: TGTGCCAGCAGTTTATCGGGGACTCTGAGCTCCTACGAGCAGTACTTC. Its protein product is CASSLSGTLSSYEQYF.